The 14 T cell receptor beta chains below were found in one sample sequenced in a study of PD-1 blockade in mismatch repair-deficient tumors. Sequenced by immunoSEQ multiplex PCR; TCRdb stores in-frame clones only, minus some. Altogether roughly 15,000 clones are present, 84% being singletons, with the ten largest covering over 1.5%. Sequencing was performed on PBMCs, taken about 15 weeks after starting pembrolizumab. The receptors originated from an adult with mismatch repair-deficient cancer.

In DNA, the CDR3 is TGTGCCAGCAGTTTACTCGTGCTCAGGGAAGCCGGGGAGCTGTTTTTT. It yields the protein CASSLLVLREAGELFF. The rearrangement joins TRBV28 to TRBJ2-2, with D tentatively TRBD1 (5 bases). Deletions cut 2 bases from V and 6 bases from J, with 16 bases between. CDR1 is MDHEN and CDR2 is SYDVKM in the germline V gene. There are 16 residues in the CDR3.

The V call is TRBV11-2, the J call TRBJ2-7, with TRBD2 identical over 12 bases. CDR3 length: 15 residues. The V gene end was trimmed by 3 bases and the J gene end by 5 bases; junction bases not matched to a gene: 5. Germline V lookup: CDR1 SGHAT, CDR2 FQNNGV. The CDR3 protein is CASSFRLAGDNEQYF. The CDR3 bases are TGTGCCAGCAGCTTCCGACTAGCGGGAGACAACGAGCAGTACTTC.

For the CDR3, the DNA is TGTGCCAGCAGCTTGGGGGGGGGCCCTAGCACAGATACGCAGTATTTT. This gives the protein CASSLGGGPSTDTQYF. V and J are TRBV7-2 and TRBJ2-3, with D perhaps TRBD2 (7 bases). In germline, CDR1 is SGHTA, CDR2 FQGNSA. The V and J ends lost 3 bases and 0 bases respectively, with 13 bases between them. The length of the CDR3 is 16 residues. The entire variable domain, with the rest obtained from reference TRBV7-2 and TRBJ2-3, is as follows: GAGVSQSPSNKVTEKGKDVELRCDPISGHTALYWYRQSLGQGLEFLIYFQGNSAPDKSGLPSDRFSAERTGGSVSTLTIQRTQQEDSAVYLCASSLGGGPSTDTQYFGPGTRLTVL.

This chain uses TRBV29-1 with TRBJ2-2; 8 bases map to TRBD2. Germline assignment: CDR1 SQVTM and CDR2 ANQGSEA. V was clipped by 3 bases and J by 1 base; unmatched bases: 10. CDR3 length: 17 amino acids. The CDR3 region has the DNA TGCAGCGTTGACGGGGGGGGCGCAGTCAAGAACACCGGGGAGCTGTTTTTT. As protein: CSVDGGGAVKNTGELFF.

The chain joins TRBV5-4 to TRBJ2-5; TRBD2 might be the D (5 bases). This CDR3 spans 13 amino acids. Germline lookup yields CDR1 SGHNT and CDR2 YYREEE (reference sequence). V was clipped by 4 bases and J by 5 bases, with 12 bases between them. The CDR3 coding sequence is TGTGCCAGCAGCCGGGATCCCGTCGAGACCCAGTACTTC. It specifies CASSRDPVETQYF.

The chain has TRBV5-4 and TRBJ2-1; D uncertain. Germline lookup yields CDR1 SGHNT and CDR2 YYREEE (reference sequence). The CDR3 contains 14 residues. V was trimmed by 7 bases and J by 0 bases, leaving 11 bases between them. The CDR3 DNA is TGTGCCAGCGCTACCGGTAGCTCCTACAATGAGCAGTTCTTC. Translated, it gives CASATGSSYNEQFF.

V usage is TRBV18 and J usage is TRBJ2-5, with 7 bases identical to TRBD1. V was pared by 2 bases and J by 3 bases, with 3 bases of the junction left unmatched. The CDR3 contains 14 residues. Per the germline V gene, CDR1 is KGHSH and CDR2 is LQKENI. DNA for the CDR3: TGTGCCAGCTCACCAGCTACAGGGGAAGAGACCCAGTACTTC. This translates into CASSPATGEETQYF.

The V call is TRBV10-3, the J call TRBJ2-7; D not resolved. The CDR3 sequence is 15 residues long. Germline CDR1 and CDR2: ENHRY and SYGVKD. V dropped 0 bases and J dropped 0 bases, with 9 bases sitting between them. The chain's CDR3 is CAISESGAPSYEQYF. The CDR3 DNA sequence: TGTGCCATCAGTGAGTCAGGAGCTCCCTCCTACGAGCAGTACTTC.

DNA of the CDR3: TGTGCCAGCAGTTTAGGCCTAGCGACAGATACGCAGTATTTT. As protein: CASSLGLATDTQYF. The chain has TRBV27 and TRBJ2-3; TRBD2 might be the D (6 bases). Trimming took 2 bases from V and 3 from J, leaving 9 bases between them. CDR3 length: 14 residues. Germline V gene lookup returns CDR1 MNHEY and CDR2 SMNVEV (reference sequence).

The CDR3: CATSFGTSGSSKQYF. CDR3 nucleotides: TGTGCCACCAGCTTCGGGACTAGCGGGAGTTCCAAGCAGTACTTC. The V call is TRBV15, the J call TRBJ2-7; 14 bases match TRBD2. The CDR3 has 15 amino acids. Trimming removed 5 bases from V and 8 bases from J; junction bases left unmatched: 8. CDR1 is LNHNV, CDR2 YYDKDF, per germline (reference sequence).

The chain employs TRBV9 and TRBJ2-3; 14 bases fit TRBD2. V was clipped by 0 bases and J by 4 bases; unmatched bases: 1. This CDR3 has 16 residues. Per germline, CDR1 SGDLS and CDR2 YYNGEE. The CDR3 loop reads CASSVGTSGRSDTQYF. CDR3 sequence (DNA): TGTGCCAGCAGCGTAGGGACTAGCGGGAGGTCAGATACGCAGTATTTT.

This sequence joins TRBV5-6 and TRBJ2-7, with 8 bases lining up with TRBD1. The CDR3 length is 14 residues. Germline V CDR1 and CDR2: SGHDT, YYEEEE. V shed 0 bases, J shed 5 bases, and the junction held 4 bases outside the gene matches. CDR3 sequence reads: CASSLGTGWDEQYF. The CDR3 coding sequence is TGTGCCAGCAGCTTGGGGACAGGGTGGGACGAGCAGTACTTC.

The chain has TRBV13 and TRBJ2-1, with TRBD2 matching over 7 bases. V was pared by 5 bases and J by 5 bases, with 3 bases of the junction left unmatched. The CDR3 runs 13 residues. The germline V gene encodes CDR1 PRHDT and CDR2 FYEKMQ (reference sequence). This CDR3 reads CASSLLADNEQFF. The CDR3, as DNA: TGTGCCAGCAGCCTGCTAGCGGACAATGAGCAGTTCTTC.

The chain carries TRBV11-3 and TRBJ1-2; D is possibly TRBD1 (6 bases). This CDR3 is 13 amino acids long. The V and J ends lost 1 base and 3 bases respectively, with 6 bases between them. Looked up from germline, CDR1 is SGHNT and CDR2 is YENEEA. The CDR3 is CASSLGTDYGYTF. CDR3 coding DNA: TGTGCCAGCAGCTTAGGGACAGACTATGGCTACACCTTC.